Following are 21 T cell receptor beta chains from one sample sequenced in a study of T cells in Graves' hyperthyroidism and ophthalmopathy. RNA transcripts served as the template for amplifying TCR beta CDR3 regions. HTBI primers were used for first-round RT-PCR of the TCR CDR3. TCRdb re-called the multiplex PCR reads with MiXCR, one entry per CDR3 protein. The sample lists around 760,000 distinct CDR3 sequences; approximately 40% were seen once. Sequences were obtained from blood. These receptor sequences come from a woman aged 40 to 49 with Graves' hyperthyroidism.

This clonotype was found many times. V gene TRBV6-5 combines with J gene TRBJ2-7, with 12 bases fitting TRBD2. Looked up from germline, CDR1 is MNHEY and CDR2 is SVGAGI. With V trimmed by 5 bases and J by 2 bases, 4 bases remained unmatched. The CDR3 runs 15 residues. CDR3 bases: TGTGCCAGCAGTGGCCTAGCGGGAGGGACCTACGAGCAGTACTTC. This codes for CASSGLAGGTYEQYF.

The V call is TRBV12-3 or TRBV12-4, the J call TRBJ1-6; D call uncertain. The length of the CDR3 is 14 residues. The V gene lost 9 bases and the J gene lost 10 bases, with 19 bases spanning the gap. The CDR3 region is CASTFGPNASPLHF. Written as DNA, the CDR3 is TGTGCCAGTACTTTTGGGCCAAATGCCTCACCCCTCCACTTT.

This clonotype was counted a few times. The V gene is TRBV9, the J gene TRBJ1-4; D ambiguous. The V end was cut by 4 bases, the J end by 2 bases, with 12 bases between. Germline V gives CDR1 SGDLS, CDR2 YYNGEE. This CDR3 contains 15 residues. CDR3 DNA sequence: TGTGCCAGCAGCCCTAGCGGGGTTACTAATGAAAAACTGTTTTTT. Translating gives CASSPSGVTNEKLFF.

The chain carries TRBV29-1 and TRBJ1-5; 8 positions match TRBD1. J was trimmed by 11 bases and V by 0 bases; bases with no gene match: 9. This CDR3 region has 14 residues. Looked up from germline, CDR1 is SQVTM and CDR2 is ANQGSEA. The CDR3 loop reads CSVEDTGRGLSQHF. The DNA of the CDR3 is TGCAGCGTTGAAGATACAGGCAGGGGGCTTTCCCAGCATTTT.

Many counts were recorded for this clonotype. The chain recombines TRBV10-3 with TRBJ1-1; maybe TRBD1 (5 bases). V was cut by 6 bases and J by 5 bases, with 10 bases left in between. Per the germline V gene, CDR1 is ENHRY and CDR2 is SYGVKD. The CDR3 consists of 12 residues. The DNA for the CDR3 is TGTGCCATCAGGCAGGGTTTGACTGAAGCTTTCTTT. Translated, it gives CAIRQGLTEAFF.

The CDR3 coding sequence is TGTGCCAGCAGTTACAGGACAGGGTGGGCCGGGGAGCTGTTTTTT. As protein: CASSYRTGWAGELFF. This chain uses TRBV6-5 with TRBJ2-2, with 8 bases lining up with TRBD1. This CDR3 comprises 15 residues. Germline values: CDR1 MNHEY, CDR2 SVGAGI. V dropped 2 bases and J dropped 6; count of bases not matched to a gene: 5.

This clonotype was counted only a few times. V usage is TRBV6-5 and J usage is TRBJ1-5, with a tentative D call TRBD1 (6 bases). Trimming took 0 bases from V and 2 from J, leaving 14 bases between them. The CDR3 loop spans 17 amino acids. CDR1 is MNHEY and CDR2 is SVGAGI in the germline V gene. Here the CDR3 reads CASSYSNPRTGNQPQHF. Here the CDR3 DNA reads TGTGCCAGCAGTTACTCTAACCCTCGGACAGGCAATCAGCCCCAGCATTTT.

This chain uses TRBV10-3 with TRBJ1-4, with TRBD1 matching 9 bases. The CDR3 loop spans 15 amino acids. Germline V CDR1 and CDR2: ENHRY, SYGVKD. The junction had 3 bases not matched to a gene; V was cut back by 0 bases and J by 7 bases. CDR3 DNA: TGTGCCATCAGTGAGTCTCCGGACAGGGGTGAAAAACTGTTTTTT. Its translation is CAISESPDRGEKLFF.

This clonotype turned up a few times. The J gene is TRBJ2-2, the V gene TRBV20-1; no clear D gene. This CDR3 is 17 amino acids long. The V gene lost 3 bases and the J gene lost 1 base, with 18 bases spanning the gap. CDR1 is DFQATT, CDR2 SNEGSKA, per germline (reference sequence). CDR3 in amino acids: CSASHFSWTLNTGELFF. As DNA, the CDR3 is TGCAGTGCTAGCCACTTTTCGTGGACCTTGAACACCGGGGAGCTGTTTTTT.

In this sample, this clonotype turned up many times. V is TRBV7-9 and J is TRBJ2-7; D possibly matches TRBD1 or TRBD2 (5 bases each). The germline V gene has CDR1 SEHNR and CDR2 FQNEAQ (reference sequence). The V gene lost 5 bases and the J gene lost 1 base, with 15 bases spanning the gap. The length of the CDR3 is 15 residues. The CDR3 DNA reads as TGTGCCAGCAGCCTCCCGCCGGGGCAGTCCTACGAGCAGTACTTC. Translated: CASSLPPGQSYEQYF.

Regarding this clonotype: Just one base apart from a much larger clone, this may be a read error. The rearrangement joins TRBV7-2 to TRBJ1-6, with TRBD1 identical over 7 bases. The V and J ends lost 4 bases and 9 bases, in that order; junction bases with no gene match: 3. Germline V gene data show CDR1 as SGHTA and CDR2 as FQGNSA. The CDR3 length is 13 residues. CDR3 nucleotide sequence: TGTGCCAGCAGCTCGACAGGGAGTTCACCCCTCCACTTT. Encoded protein: CASSSTGSSPLHF.

In its sample, this clonotype was seen a few times. The chain combines TRBV10-3 with TRBJ2-7, with 12 positions matching TRBD2. The end of the DNA aligns better with TRBJ2-1, so the J call may be wrong. The germline V gene has CDR1 ENHRY and CDR2 SYGVKD. The CDR3 consists of 13 residues. The chain's CDR3 is CATRTSGDNEQFF. Written as DNA, the CDR3 is TGTGCCACGCGGACTAGCGGGGACAATGAGCAGTTCTTC.

Ten or more counts support this clonotype. V gene TRBV4-3 combines with J gene TRBJ2-7, with D tentatively TRBD1 (6 bases). Germline CDR1 and CDR2: LGHNA and YSLEER. The CDR3 covers 15 residues. Trimming took 1 base from V and 2 from J, leaving 12 bases between them. The DNA for the CDR3 is TGCGCCAGCAGCCAAGTTGGGCAGGGGACCTACGAGCAGTACTTC. It is translated as CASSQVGQGTYEQYF.

This clonotype was seen repeatedly, ten times or more. This chain connects TRBV24-1 to TRBJ2-5; TRBD1 agrees at 9 bases. CDR3 length: 13 residues. Germline CDR1 KGHDR, CDR2 SFDVKD. J gave up 4 bases and V 5 bases, and 1 base lay outside the gene matches. The CDR3 sequence: CATSGGQGETQYF. CDR3 DNA: TGTGCCACCAGTGGGGGACAGGGAGAGACCCAGTACTTC.

The chain recombines TRBV2 with TRBJ1-5; tentative D call: TRBD1 (6 bases). This CDR3 has 14 residues. Deletions cut 6 bases from V and 4 bases from J, with 13 bases between. In germline, CDR1 is SNHLY, CDR2 FYNNEI. Written as DNA, the CDR3 is TGTGCCAGCAGGGGAAGGGGGAAGAATCAGCCCCAGCATTTT. Protein product: CASRGRGKNQPQHF.

The V call is TRBV7-6, the J call TRBJ2-7; 9 positions match TRBD1. Unmatched junction bases numbered 10, after V lost 5 bases and J lost 2 bases. The germline gives CDR1 SGHVS, CDR2 FNYEAQ. The CDR3 has 16 amino acids. The CDR3 protein is CASSPRGTGSAYEQYF. As DNA, the CDR3 is TGTGCCAGCAGCCCCCGGGGGACAGGGTCCGCCTACGAGCAGTACTTC.

The sample holds many counts of this clonotype. The chain carries TRBV20-1 and TRBJ1-2; D uncertain. CDR1 is DFQATT and CDR2 is SNEGSKA in the germline V gene (reference sequence). Trimming left V 6 bases short and J 5 bases short, with 10 bases between. This CDR3 contains 11 residues. Here the CDR3 reads CSALVGYGYTF. The CDR3 bases are TGCAGTGCCCTCGTGGGTTATGGCTACACCTTC.

The chain carries TRBV29-1 and TRBJ2-7, with D unresolved. The CDR3 consists of 11 residues. Germline lookup yields CDR1 SQVTM and CDR2 ANQGSEA. V gave up 7 bases and J gave up 4 bases, with 11 bases separating them. The CDR3 protein is CSAGPQYEQYF. As DNA, the CDR3 is TGCAGCGCAGGCCCCCAATACGAGCAGTACTTC.

This clonotype was seen ten or more times. The chain joins TRBV20-1 to TRBJ2-7, with D perhaps TRBD1 or TRBD2 (6 bases each). CDR1 and CDR2 (germline): DFQATT, SNEGSKA (reference sequence). Trimming shortened V by 6 bases and J by 6 bases, and 18 bases separated the two germline ends. This CDR3 comprises 13 residues. Written as DNA, the CDR3 is TGCAGTGCCCCCGCATTCAGGGGAGGCGAGCAGTACTTC. This gives the protein CSAPAFRGGEQYF.

This clonotype was observed a few times. V and J are TRBV20-1 and TRBJ2-2, with 11 bases matching TRBD2. This CDR3 region has 14 residues. Germline CDR1 and CDR2: DFQATT and SNEGSKA (reference sequence). The CDR3 DNA follows: TGCAGCACCCGGACTAGCGGGTCCACCGGGGAGCTGTTTTTT. This sequence encodes CSTRTSGSTGELFF.

The table lists this clonotype with a few counts. The chain employs TRBV14 and TRBJ2-7; 9 nucleotides line up with TRBD1. The CDR3 spans 17 residues. J gave up 4 bases and V 4 bases, and 14 bases lay outside the gene matches. The germline gives CDR1 SGHDN, CDR2 FVKESK. The CDR3 is CASSRNRDREGVYEQYF. The CDR3 DNA is TGTGCCAGCAGCCGTAACCGGGACAGGGAGGGAGTATACGAGCAGTACTTC.